This T cell receptor (beta chain) comes out of a study of radiation and T cells in renal cell carcinoma (dated by TCRdb to the early 2020s). Study-level background: The samples were obtained from a clinical trial, where primary renal cell carcinomas were treated with 15 Gy stereotactic body radiation therapy and then removed by nephrectomy 4 weeks afterward. Across all 50 or so samples, 4 million or so unique CDR3 nucleotide sequences encoding approximately 3,000,000 unique CDR3 amino acid sequences were identified. In total, roughly 53 samples underwent TCR beta sequencing: about 25 tumors plus 27 peripheral blood samples. On the study overall, not on this receptor specifically: Because pretreatment tumor biopsies were not available, the study could not determine whether clonotypes were already present within the tumor at baseline. In blood, the top tumor clonotypes increased from baseline to 2 weeks after radiation and then shrank by 4 weeks, which suggests a temporary expansion of tumor-resident clones. Dynamics of the blood repertoire were not tracked past 4 weeks after treatment. With a single-armed trial design, the study had no way to address how radiation dose or scheduling affects the TCR repertoire.

As to this clone: Its target antigen remains unknown. No base quality information exists; no much larger clone differs at one position.

TCR beta libraries were generated from genomic DNA with the immunoSEQ kit, following the manufacturer's recommendations. To prepare the libraries, a first multiplex PCR with proprietary primers was run, followed by a second PCR that added unique barcodes, and a bead cleanup was done after each round. Each sample batch included a kit-provided positive control reaction and a negative control reaction. The final libraries were assessed on an Agilent 4200 TapeStation D1000 ScreenTape, pooled by volume, and quantified by qPCR. An Illumina NextSeq500 fitted with a MidOutput 150-cycle cartridge performed the sequencing, running 156 Read1 cycles and 15 Index1 cycles with the kit's custom primers. The pooled library was loaded at around 1.1 pM with an approximately 21% PhiX control spike-in. The paper's data handling went like this. The vendor-processed data were analyzed in R, and a clonotype was defined as all T cells that share the same CDR3 nucleotide sequence. In the clone abundance analyses, frequencies in each sample were normalized to that sample's 10,000 most abundant clones. Before analysis, public T cell clones were removed, and these numbered fewer than six per sample on average. Tumor-enriched clonotypes and baseline blood-enriched clonotypes were defined as those with an abundance difference of at least 32-fold between compartments. A beta-binomial differential abundance model was used to identify clonotypes that expanded or contracted between blood time points. The Baroni-Urbani and Buser coefficient was used to measure tumor-blood repertoire similarity, and groups were compared with two-tailed Wilcoxon tests in R. This is the immuneACCESS table as TCRdb keeps it, with only in-frame sequences that have V and J called. A part of the clones is gone; compared with another copy, unresolved V genes explain less than half, and the rest is unexplained. That table furnishes V, J and clone size, whereas the DNA furnished D and trimming. This sample holds 130,000 to 150,000 clones; 70% to 90% were observed only once. The ten largest make up about 11% of the sample.

Per the publication, the time point label means: baseline pretreatment blood. Read against the paper, the sample's treatment or condition label means: 15 Gy SBRT to primary tumor, nephrectomy 4 weeks later. Serial peripheral blood from radiation-treated patients was sampled at baseline, 2 weeks and 4 weeks after SBRT to track tumor-enriched clonotypes. Every patient had renal cell carcinoma of clear cell pathology. The QIAamp DNA Blood Mini Kit (Qiagen) was used to prepare genomic DNA for TCR sequencing. The analyses included just those samples that passed every quality control check. V trim: 6 bases; J trim: 3 bases; unmatched bases: 11. CDR1 and CDR2 are read off the germline V gene as SGHAT and FQNNGV. Inclusive of the bounding cysteine and phenylalanine, the CDR3 is 15 residues long. Solely the CDR3 DNA is kept, with 45 bases framed from the first base.

This sequence uses TRBV11-2 and TRBJ2-7, and TRBD2 aligns with 7 junction nucleotides. This TCR derives from a woman aged 50 to 65 with renal cell carcinoma. The input for sequencing was blood, taken from a patient whose treatment included radiotherapy and nephrectomy. CDR3 sequence: CASSLTGTKSYEQYF. The DNA is TGTGCCAGCAGTCTCACCGGGACTAAGAGCTACGAGCAGTACTTC.